Listed below are T cell receptor beta chains from one sample, sequenced in a study of T cell responses to AZD1222 COVID-19 vaccine. Some clones are missing from TCRdb's copy, which holds only in-frame ones; the method was immunoSEQ multiplex PCR. The profile shows fewer than 65,000 clones, around 80% of them singletons. The sample in question was peripheral blood, obtained on day 0 of AZD1222 vaccination. The source is an adult in good health. Each CDR3 is given with its conserved first and last residue. Fields, in order: J gene, D gene, V gene, clone size, CDR3 DNA, CDR3 protein. D genes are given only for firm matches. The size field is filled for only some rows; it gives once, few, many or a size class.

TRBJ2-1 NA TRBV24-1 NA TGTGCCACCAGTGATTTGTCTAGGACAGGGAGGGATGAGCAGTTCTTC CATSDLSRTGRDEQFF
TRBJ2-1 NA TRBV5-1 NA TGCGCCAGCAGCTTGCTTCAGGGAGTAGGTGAGCAGTTCTTC CASSLLQGVGEQFF
TRBJ2-3 NA TRBV24-1 once TGTGCCACCAGCCCGGGGACGTGGAGGGCCCAAAAGGGAGATACGCAGTATTTT CATSPGTWRAQKGDTQYF
TRBJ2-7 NA TRBV5-1 NA TGCGCCAGCAGCTTGTCCCCTCCCCCCTACGAGCAGTACTTC CASSLSPPPYEQYF
TRBJ2-1 NA TRBV29-1 NA TGCAGCGGTTCTAGGTCCTACAATGAGCAGTTCTTC CSGSRSYNEQFF
TRBJ1-1 NA TRBV4-3 NA TGCGCCAGCAGCCCCCTTTTGAACACTGAAGCTTTCTTT CASSPLLNTEAFF
TRBJ1-5 NA TRBV7-2 NA TGTGCCAGCAGCTCCGCAGGGAGTCGGCAGCCCCAGCATTTT CASSSAGSRQPQHF
TRBJ2-6 NA TRBV5-4 NA TGTGCCAGCAGTACTGGAGGGGCCAACGTCCTGACTTTC CASSTGGANVLTF
TRBJ1-1 TRBD1 TRBV18 NA TGTGCCAGCTCACCCCCGGCAGGGGGAGAAACTGAAGCTTTCTTT CASSPPAGGETEAFF
TRBJ2-3 NA TRBV2 NA TGTGCCAGCAGTGAAAATGATACGCAGTATTTT CASSENDTQYF
TRBJ2-5 NA TRBV7-3 NA TGTGCCAGCAGTGCCTTAGGCGAAACGGGGGAGACCCAGTACTTC CASSALGETGETQYF
TRBJ2-7 NA TRBV6-2/TRBV6-3 NA TGTGCCAGCAGCCTAAGGGGCTTCTCCTACGAGCAGTACTTC CASSLRGFSYEQYF
TRBJ1-5 TRBD1 TRBV9 NA TGTGCCAGCAGCGCCCGGACAGGACTCAATCAGCCCCAGCATTTT CASSARTGLNQPQHF
TRBJ1-2 NA TRBV30 once TGTGCCTGGAGTCGGATAGGCAGGGGAGTTTATGGCTACACCTTC CAWSRIGRGVYGYTF
TRBJ2-1 NA TRBV10-3 NA TGTGCCATCAGTGAGTCGCTCGATGAGCAGTTCTTC CAISESLDEQFF
TRBJ2-3 NA TRBV7-2 NA TGTGCCAGCAGCACAGGGTCCATATCAGATACGCAGTATTTT CASSTGSISDTQYF
TRBJ2-1 TRBD2 TRBV28 NA TGTGCCAGCAGTTTAGGGCGGGAGATCTACAATGAGCAGTTCTTC CASSLGREIYNEQFF
TRBJ2-1 NA TRBV5-1 NA TGCGCCAGCAGCTTGGGCACCCCGGGGCAAATTGAGTTCTTC CASSLGTPGQIEFF
TRBJ1-3 NA TRBV6-5 NA TGTGCCAGCAGACTCCTTCCGACCTCTGGAAACACCATATATTTT CASRLLPTSGNTIYF
TRBJ1-1 NA TRBV7-8 once TGTGCCAGCAGCTTAGTTTCCGGGGAAGCTTTCTTT CASSLVSGEAFF
TRBJ2-1 TRBD2 TRBV11-3 NA TGTGCCAGCAGCTCTCTAGCGGCGAGCTCCTACAATGAGCAGTTCTTC CASSSLAASSYNEQFF
TRBJ1-3 NA TRBV6-5 NA TGTGCCAGCAGTTACGGGGTTGGAAACACCATATATTTT CASSYGVGNTIYF
TRBJ2-3 TRBD2 TRBV7-9 NA TGTGCCAGCAGCTTAGTCGGCCTAGCGGGACCGGTAGGCACAGATACGCAGTATTTT CASSLVGLAGPVGTDTQYF
TRBJ1-5 NA TRBV10-3 NA TGTGCCATCAGCTCGGTTGGAGGGGGGAGCAATCAGCCCCAGCATTTT CAISSVGGGSNQPQHF
TRBJ2-3 TRBD1 TRBV5-6 NA TGTGCCAGCAGCTCCAGGACAGGGTTCAGCACAGATACGCAGTATTTT CASSSRTGFSTDTQYF
TRBJ2-7 NA TRBV7-9 NA TGTGCCAGCAGCGTTTGGGAGGCGATTAACTCTTACGAGCAGTACTTC CASSVWEAINSYEQYF
TRBJ1-2 NA TRBV2 NA TGTGCCAGCAGTGAAAAGGGGTATGGCTACACCTTC CASSEKGYGYTF
TRBJ1-1 NA TRBV7-3 NA TGTGCCAGCTCCCAGGGCAGGGCGGAAGATGAAGCTTTCTTT CASSQGRAEDEAFF
TRBJ2-1 NA TRBV2 NA TGTGCCAGCAGTGTCTGGAACAGGATGAGCAATGAGCAGTTCTTC CASSVWNRMSNEQFF
TRBJ1-3 NA TRBV20-1 NA TGCAGTGCTAGTACGGAACCTGGAAACACCATATATTTT CSASTEPGNTIYF
TRBJ1-1 NA TRBV3-1/TRBV3-2 NA TGTGCCAGCAGCCCACCGGGGAGTACTGAAGCTTTCTTT CASSPPGSTEAFF
TRBJ1-1 NA TRBV5-6 NA TGTGCCAGCAGCTTGGGGGGACCCGAGACTGAAGCTTTCTTT CASSLGGPETEAFF
TRBJ1-1 NA TRBV19 once TGTGCCAGTCGTGCGGGTACGTCCCCTGAAGCTTTCTTT CASRAGTSPEAFF